This T cell receptor (beta chain) was recorded in a study of T-cell reconstitution after alpha-beta-depleted transplantation in children. This CDR3 contains 16 residues. Trimming cost V 0 bases and J 12 bases; bases outside gene matches: 11. CDR1 and CDR2 from the germline V gene are SGHVS and FNYEAQ. A library of TCRbeta sequences, prepared with unique molecular identifiers, was generated. One entry per CDR3 protein, called by TCRdb with MiXCR from the PCR reads. The profile shows 360,000 or so distinct CDR3 sequences, just over 20% of them singletons. The receptor was isolated from a human donor who donated a stem cell graft to a child with acute myeloid leukemia. The chain is built from TRBV7-6 and TRBJ2-1; 10 bases map to TRBD1. The sample here was PBMCs from the stem cell graft donor, taken from the stem cell graft. The CDR3 sequence is CASSLARQGAVSRQFF. As DNA, the CDR3 is TGTGCCAGCAGCTTAGCGCGACAGGGGGCTGTATCAAGGCAGTTCTTC.